A single sample is the source of the 19 T cell receptor beta chains below, sequenced in a study of neurological immune-mediated disorders. TCRdb independently ran MiXCR on the 5' RACE reads; one entry per CDR3 protein. The data contain more than 20,000 distinct CDR3 sequences, 10% to 15% of them singletons. Sequencing was performed on PBMCs. These receptors were obtained from a woman between 40 and 55 years old with HTLV-1-associated myelopathy (HAM/TSP).

This clonotype was picked up many times. The chain has TRBV4-1 and TRBJ2-7; D may be TRBD2 (5 bases). This CDR3 comprises 14 residues. In germline, CDR1 is MGHRA, CDR2 YSYEKL. The V end lost 2 bases, the J end lost 0 bases, and 8 bases lay between the germline ends. CDR3 protein: CASSQNRGSYEQYF. As DNA, the CDR3 is TGCGCCAGCAGCCAAAACCGGGGCTCCTACGAGCAGTACTTC.

This clonotype was seen ten or more times. J is TRBJ2-3 and V is TRBV5-1; 7 bases match TRBD2. CDR3 size: 16 residues. From germline, CDR1 is SGHRS and CDR2 YFSETQ. V shed 5 bases and J 0 bases; nucleotides not matched to a gene: 9. CDR3 sequence reads: CASRTGGSTSTDTQYF. DNA for the CDR3: TGCGCCAGCAGGACGGGCGGGAGCACTAGCACAGATACGCAGTATTTT.

This clonotype was counted many times. The J gene is TRBJ1-2, the V gene TRBV4-3, with a tentative D call TRBD1 (5 bases). The CDR3 sequence is 14 residues long. Germline-derived CDR1 and CDR2 are LGHNA and YSLEER. The V and J ends lost 2 bases and 3 bases respectively, with 10 bases between them. The CDR3: CASSQTGRHYGYTF. The DNA of the CDR3 is TGCGCCAGCAGCCAAACGGGACGACACTATGGCTACACCTTC.

This clonotype was seen at least ten times. This sequence joins TRBV5-1 and TRBJ2-2; 7 nucleotides agree with TRBD2. Germline assignment: CDR1 SGHRS and CDR2 YFSETQ. The CDR3 spans 16 residues. The V gene end was trimmed by 0 bases and the J gene end by 3 bases; junction bases not matched to a gene: 5. CDR3 region: CASSLAPGGDTGELFF. CDR3 DNA: TGCGCCAGCAGCTTGGCCCCGGGGGGAGACACCGGGGAGCTGTTTTTT.

This clonotype was detected ten times or more. The chain is built from TRBV5-5 and TRBJ2-3; D remains ambiguous. The germline CDR1 and CDR2 sequences are SGHKS and YYEKEE (reference sequence). The CDR3 covers 13 residues. V gave up 2 bases and J gave up 4 bases, with 8 bases separating them. The CDR3 region has the DNA TGTGCCAGCAGCTTAAACTGGGCAGATACGCAGTATTTT. Translated, it gives CASSLNWADTQYF.

This clonotype was recorded many times. The J gene is TRBJ1-5, the V gene TRBV5-1; D gene unclear. V lost 6 bases to trimming and J lost 7 bases, with 11 bases between them. Germline V gene lookup returns CDR1 SGHRS and CDR2 YFSETQ. The CDR3 runs 12 residues. In DNA, the CDR3 is TGCGCCAGCACCTTAAACCGCCAGCCCCAGCATTTT. This translates into CASTLNRQPQHF.

This clonotype came up many times. The V and J genes are TRBV6-2 or TRBV6-3 and TRBJ2-5; D is perhaps TRBD1 or TRBD2 (5 bases each). V shed 2 bases and J shed 5 bases, with 15 bases lying between them. This CDR3 has 15 residues. The germline V gene encodes CDR1 MNHEY and CDR2 SVGEGT. The CDR3 coding sequence is TGTGCCAGCAGTTACGGGGACGCCAGAACGGAGACCCAGTACTTC. This sequence encodes CASSYGDARTETQYF.

V usage is TRBV3-1 and J usage is TRBJ2-5; D is unresolved. This CDR3 has 13 residues. Trimming took 8 bases from V and 2 from J, leaving 12 bases between them. Per the germline V gene, CDR1 is LGHDT and CDR2 is YNNKEL (reference sequence). The CDR3 spells CASSPSRQETQYF. CDR3 nucleotides: TGTGCCAGCTCACCGTCCCGTCAAGAGACCCAGTACTTC.

This clonotype appeared many times. This sequence joins TRBV5-1 and TRBJ2-5; 12 bases align to TRBD2. V lost 4 bases and J lost 5; bases outside the gene matches: 3. Germline V gene lookup returns CDR1 SGHRS and CDR2 YFSETQ. The CDR3 is 14 amino acids. The CDR3: CASSPGTSGETQYF. For the CDR3, the DNA is TGCGCCAGCAGCCCGGGGACTAGCGGGGAGACCCAGTACTTC.

This clonotype showed up many times. The V call is TRBV4-1, the J call TRBJ2-4; no reliable D call. The CDR3 covers 15 residues. Trimming pared 1 base from V and 0 bases from J, leaving 7 bases between. The germline V gene has CDR1 MGHRA and CDR2 YSYEKL. The CDR3 loop is CASSQAGIAKNIQYF. CDR3 bases: TGCGCCAGCAGCCAAGCTGGGATAGCCAAAAACATTCAGTACTTC.

CDR3 amino acids: CSVGPPSGSVETQYF. CDR3 in DNA: TGCAGCGTAGGGCCACCTAGCGGGAGTGTAGAGACCCAGTACTTC. The genes are TRBV29-1 and TRBJ2-5; 10 nucleotides agree with TRBD2. This CDR3 is 15 amino acids long. CDR1 SQVTM and CDR2 ANQGSEA come from the germline V gene. After removal of 6 bases from V and 4 bases from J, the junction contained 11 bases not matched to a gene.

This clonotype was seen at least ten times. This chain connects TRBV5-6 to TRBJ1-5; unclear D gene. Trimming shortened V by 2 bases and J by 0 bases, and 9 bases separated the two germline ends. Germline V gene lookup returns CDR1 SGHDT and CDR2 YYEEEE. The CDR3 length is 15 residues. CDR3 bases: TGTGCCAGCAGCTTAGGGCAGAATAGCAATCAGCCCCAGCATTTT. Its translation is CASSLGQNSNQPQHF.

In its sample, this clonotype was seen many times. The V and J genes are TRBV5-1 and TRBJ2-5; tentatively, D is TRBD2 (6 bases). Germline V gives CDR1 SGHRS, CDR2 YFSETQ. Trimming cost V 4 bases and J 5 bases, with 6 bases left between them. The CDR3 spans 11 residues. CDR3 amino acids: CASSRGETQYF. The CDR3 DNA is TGCGCCAGCAGCCGGGGGGAGACCCAGTACTTC.

This clonotype was detected ten times or more. The rearrangement uses TRBV11-1 and TRBJ2-2; a possible D gene is TRBD2 (5 bases). This CDR3 spans 13 amino acids. The germline V gene has CDR1 SGHAT and CDR2 FQDESV (reference sequence). The V gene lost 3 bases and the J gene lost 5 bases, with 7 bases spanning the gap. The CDR3 DNA is TGTGCCAGCAGCTTCGGGGTGACCGGGGAGCTGTTTTTT. This gives the protein CASSFGVTGELFF.

This clonotype was observed many times. This chain's CDR3 is CASSQDLFPSGRGTDTQYF. CDR3 DNA sequence: TGCGCCAGCAGCCAAGATCTTTTCCCTAGCGGGAGGGGCACAGATACGCAGTATTTT. The genes are TRBV4-3 and TRBJ2-3, with 12 bases aligning to TRBD2. J gave up 1 base and V 0 bases, and 8 bases lay outside the gene matches. Per the germline V gene, CDR1 is LGHNA and CDR2 is YSLEER. This CDR3 comprises 19 residues.

A remark on this clonotype: At one end, the junction sequence differs from germline, possibly due to a read error. This chain joins TRBV5-6 and TRBJ2-4; a weak D match, TRBD1 (6 bases). CDR3 size: 16 residues. The germline CDR1 and CDR2 sequences are SGHDT and YYEEEE. The DNA for the CDR3 is TGTTCCAGCAGCTCCCGGACAGTTCTAGCCAAAAACATTCAGTACTTC. Its translation: CSSSSRTVLAKNIQYF.

CDR3 nucleotides: TGTGCCAGCAGCCCCCGGACAGGGCCCTCCCTGGATCTACCCCAGCATTTT. Translation gives CASSPRTGPSLDLPQHF. The J gene is TRBJ1-5, the V gene TRBV3-1; 8 bases match TRBD1. The CDR3 length is 17 residues. Germline trimming cut 4 bases from V and 10 bases from J; bases unmatched to any gene: 18. Germline CDR1 is LGHDT and CDR2 is YNNKEL (reference sequence).

At least ten counts were recorded for this clonotype. The chain uses TRBV5-1 and TRBJ2-1, with a tentative D call TRBD1 (5 bases). Germline V gene data show CDR1 as SGHRS and CDR2 as YFSETQ. CDR3 length equals 15 residues. The germline V and J ends were trimmed by 1 base and 0 bases, with 8 bases remaining between them. The CDR3, as DNA: TGCGCCAGCAGCTTGCAGGGAAACTCCTACAATGAGCAGTTCTTC. It encodes CASSLQGNSYNEQFF.

This clonotype was detected many times. This rearrangement joins TRBV27 to TRBJ1-1; tentatively, D is TRBD1 (6 bases). Germline CDR1 is MNHEY and CDR2 is SMNVEV (reference sequence). This CDR3 is built from 16 residues. V gave up 3 bases and J gave up 0 bases, with 14 bases separating them. CDR3 loop: CASSFRKDSLNTEAFF. In DNA form, the CDR3 reads TGTGCCAGCAGTTTCAGAAAGGACAGCCTGAACACTGAAGCTTTCTTT.